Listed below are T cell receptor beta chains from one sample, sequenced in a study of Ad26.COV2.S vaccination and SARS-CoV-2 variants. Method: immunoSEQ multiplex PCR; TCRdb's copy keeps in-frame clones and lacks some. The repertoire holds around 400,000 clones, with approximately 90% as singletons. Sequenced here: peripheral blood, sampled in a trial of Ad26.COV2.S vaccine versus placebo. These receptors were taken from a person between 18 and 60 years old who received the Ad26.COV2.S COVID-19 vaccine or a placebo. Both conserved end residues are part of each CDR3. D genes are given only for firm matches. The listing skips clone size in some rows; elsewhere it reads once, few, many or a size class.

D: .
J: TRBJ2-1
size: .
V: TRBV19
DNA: TGTGCCAGTAGTAAGTCCCCTCTAGCGCGGGGCAATGAGCAGTTCTTC
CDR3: CASSKSPLARGNEQFF

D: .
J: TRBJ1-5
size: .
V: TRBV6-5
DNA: TGTGCCAGCAGTTACTCGCGGGGCGCTCAGCCCCAGCATTTT
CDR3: CASSYSRGAQPQHF

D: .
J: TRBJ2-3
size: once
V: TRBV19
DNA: TGTGCCAGTAGTATGTACCAGGGGAGCACAGATACGCAGTATTTT
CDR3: CASSMYQGSTDTQYF

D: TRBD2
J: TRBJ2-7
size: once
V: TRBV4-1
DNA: TGCGCCAGCAGCCGTGGGGACGGGGGGAATCCCTACGAGCAGTACTTC
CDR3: CASSRGDGGNPYEQYF

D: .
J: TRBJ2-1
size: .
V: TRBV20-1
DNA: TGCAGTGCTAGTTCGAGTCGTTACAATGAGCAGTTCTTC
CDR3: CSASSSRYNEQFF

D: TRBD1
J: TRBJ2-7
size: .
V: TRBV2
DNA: TGTGCCAGCTCGGTAGCAGGGGGACACGAGCAGTACTTC
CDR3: CASSVAGGHEQYF

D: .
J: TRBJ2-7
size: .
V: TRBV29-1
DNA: TGCAGCGTGGGGACGGGCTTCGGGTTCGAGCAGTACTTC
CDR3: CSVGTGFGFEQYF

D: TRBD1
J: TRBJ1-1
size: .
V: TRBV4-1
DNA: TGCGCCAGCAGCACCTTGACAGGGTGGAACACTGAAGCTTTCTTT
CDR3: CASSTLTGWNTEAFF

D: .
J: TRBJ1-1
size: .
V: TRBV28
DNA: TGTGCCAGCAGTCCCTTCACTGTGAACACTGAAGCTTTCTTT
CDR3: CASSPFTVNTEAFF

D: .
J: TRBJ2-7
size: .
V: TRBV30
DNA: TGTGCCTGGAGTGGCAATTGGGGTGAGCAGTACTTC
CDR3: CAWSGNWGEQYF

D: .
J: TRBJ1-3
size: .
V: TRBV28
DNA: TGTGCCAGCAGCCCGATTGGGAGGGGCCCGGGGAACACCATATATTTT
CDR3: CASSPIGRGPGNTIYF

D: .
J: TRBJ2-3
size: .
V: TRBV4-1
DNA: TGCGCCAGCAGCCCCTTGACAGGACCGAATACGCAGTATTTT
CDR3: CASSPLTGPNTQYF

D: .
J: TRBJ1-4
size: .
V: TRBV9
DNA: TGTGCCAGCAGCGTAGCCTTGGGGGCCTCTAATGAAAAACTGTTTTTT
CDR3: CASSVALGASNEKLFF

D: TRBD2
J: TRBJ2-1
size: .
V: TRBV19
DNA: TGTGCCAGTAGTATAGCTCTAGCGGCCTACAATGAGCAGTTCTTC
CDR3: CASSIALAAYNEQFF

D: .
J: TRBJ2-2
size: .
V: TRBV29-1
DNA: TGCAGCGTTTATGAACAGGGTTCGAACACCGGGGAGCTGTTTTTT
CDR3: CSVYEQGSNTGELFF

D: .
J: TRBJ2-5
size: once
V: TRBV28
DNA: TGTGCCAGCAGTTTATTGGCAGGGAAAGAGACCCAGTACTTC
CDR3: CASSLLAGKETQYF

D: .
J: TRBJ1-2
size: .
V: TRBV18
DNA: TGTGCCAGCTCACCACCGAATGGGGACTATGGCTACACCTTC
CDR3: CASSPPNGDYGYTF

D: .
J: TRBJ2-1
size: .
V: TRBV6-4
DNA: TGTGCCAGCAGTGAGAGACCGGGACTTCAGCAGTTCTTC
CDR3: CASSERPGLQQFF

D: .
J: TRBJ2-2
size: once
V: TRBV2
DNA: TGTGCCAGCAGTGAAGAGTTCACCGGGGAGCTGTTTTTT
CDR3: CASSEEFTGELFF

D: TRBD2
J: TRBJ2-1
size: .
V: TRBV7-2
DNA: TGTGCCAGCAGGGCCTCCGGGACTAGCGACTACAATGAGCAGTTCTTC
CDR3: CASRASGTSDYNEQFF

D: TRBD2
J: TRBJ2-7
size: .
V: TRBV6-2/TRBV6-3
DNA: TGTGCCAGCAGTCTCCTCTCTAGCGGGAGGGCCGGGCTAGAGCAGTACTTC
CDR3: CASSLLSSGRAGLEQYF

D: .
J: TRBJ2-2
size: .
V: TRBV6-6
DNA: TGTGCCAGCAGTTACTCTGGGGTCGGGGAGCTGTTTTTT
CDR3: CASSYSGVGELFF

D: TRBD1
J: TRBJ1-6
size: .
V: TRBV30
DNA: TGTGCCTGGAGTAGCGGACAGGGGCAGGATTCACCCCTCCACTTT
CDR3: CAWSSGQGQDSPLHF

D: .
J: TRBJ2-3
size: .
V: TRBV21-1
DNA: TGTGCCAGCCCCGGGACAGTTGGCACAGATACGCAGTATTTT
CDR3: CASPGTVGTDTQYF

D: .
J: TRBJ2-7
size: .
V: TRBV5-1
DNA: TGCGCCAGCTCGATATCGCCCGGGACCCCCTACGAGCAGTACTTC
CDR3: CASSISPGTPYEQYF

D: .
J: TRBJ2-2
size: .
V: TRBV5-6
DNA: TGTGCCAGCAGTTTTTTAGCGGTTAAGGATACCGGGGAGCTGTTTTTT
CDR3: CASSFLAVKDTGELFF

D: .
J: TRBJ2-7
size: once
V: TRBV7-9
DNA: TGTGCCAGCAGCGTTCTGGAGGGCTACGAGCAGTACTTC
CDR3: CASSVLEGYEQYF

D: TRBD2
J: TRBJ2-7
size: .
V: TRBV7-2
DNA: TGTGCCAGCAGCTTAGTGTCGGGAGGGCCCTACGAGCAGTACTTC
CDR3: CASSLVSGGPYEQYF